The 2 T cell receptor beta chains presented below share a single source sample, sequenced in a study of vaccination and CD4 T cells after COVID-19. These receptors lack a known antigen. Treatment of the sample: roughly 10-day PBMC culture with coronavirus spike peptide pools or control peptides (ViraFEST assay). Cultured CD4+ T-cell DNA underwent Oncomine TCR Beta short-read sequencing. One entry per CDR3 protein, called by TCRdb with MiXCR from the PCR reads. Of around 19,000 distinct CDR3 sequences in the sample, 40% to 50% were seen once. Material: CD4+ T cells from blood, cultured in vitro, obtained after SARS-CoV-2 vaccination. Receptor source: a human donor who had recovered from COVID-19.

Worth noting for this clonotype: The DNA is left out, because the CDR3 cannot be placed on it with certainty; the CDR3 is given as TCRdb lists it. The chain has TRBV7-5 and TRBJ2-3; the table's D call TRBD2 went unverified against the DNA. TRBV7-5 is given as a pseudogene. The length of the CDR3 is 17 amino acids, counting both ends. CDR3 protein: CISVSEGGGASTDTQYF.

This clonotype was counted once. The chain uses TRBV12-3 or TRBV12-4 and TRBJ1-2; no firm D call. Trimming took 5 bases from V and 5 from J, leaving 9 bases between them. CDR3 length: 12 amino acids. The CDR3 sequence is CASSGGIYGYTF. Written as DNA, the CDR3 is TGTGCCAGCAGTGGAGGGATTTATGGCTACACCTTC.